This T cell receptor beta chain came from a study of T cell repertoires in cytomegalovirus infection. Study overall: TCR beta signatures that were public indicated CMV infection and matching HLA type.

V was shortened by 4 bases and J by 3 bases, with 11 bases between the two germline ends. The CDR3 loop spans 14 amino acids. One entry per CDR3 protein results from TCRdb running MiXCR on the reads. The data contain approximately 76,000 distinct CDR3 sequences, 20% to 30% of them singletons. Points from the study as a whole: There were carriers of CMV plus the relevant HLA, and cumulative public TCR beta family frequency identified them. HLA-C-restricted CMV-specific TCR beta clonotypes prevailed in the ex vivo response.

In its sample, this clonotype was seen many times. What it recognizes is unknown. This receptor was obtained from a human donor in good health (CMV status not recorded). Some clones in this sample may be carry-over from other donors' samples. The J gene is TRBJ2-3, the V gene TRBV12-3 or TRBV12-4, with D maybe TRBD2 (5 bases). Sequenced material: CD8+ T cells from cultured PBMCs, taken from culture after CMV antigen stimulation. The CDR3 nucleotides are TGTGCCAGCAGTTCCGGGGTAGGGACAGATACGCAGTATTTT. Its translation: CASSSGVGTDTQYF.